The rows below give T cell receptor beta chains drawn from one sample of a study of T cells after yellow fever vaccination. One entry per CDR3 protein, called by TCRdb with MiXCR from the 5' RACE reads. The sample comprises 450,000 to 650,000 distinct CDR3 sequences, just over 20% of which are singletons, and approximately 16% rests with the top ten. The starting material was PBMCs, obtained roughly 20 days after the first yellow fever vaccination. These receptors originate from a man aged 18 to 30 who received the YFV17D yellow fever vaccine. Each CDR3 is given with its conserved first and last residue. The D gene is left open where the match is weak. Clone size is stated in some rows and not others, as once, few, many or a class when expanded.

D gene | clone size | J gene | V gene | CDR3 DNA | CDR3 protein
- | - | TRBJ1-5 | TRBV7-9 | TGTGCCAGCAGCACAGCTTATCAGCCCCAGCATTTT | CASSTAYQPQHF
- | - | TRBJ1-1 | TRBV5-1 | TGCGCCAGCAGCTCCCGGCCGGGGGCGGGGAACACTGAAGCTTTCTTT | CASSSRPGAGNTEAFF
- | - | TRBJ2-1 | TRBV18 | TGTGCCAGCTCACCAACGGACGGTTTGCAGTTCTTC | CASSPTDGLQFF
TRBD1 | few | TRBJ1-2 | TRBV4-3 | TGCGCCAGCAGCGGACAGGGAAATCGCTATGGCTACACCTTC | CASSGQGNRYGYTF
TRBD1 | - | TRBJ1-2 | TRBV27 | TGTGCCAGCAGTTTACAGGGGGCGGATGTTAGCTACACCTTC | CASSLQGADVSYTF
TRBD2 | - | TRBJ2-1 | TRBV7-8 | TGTGCCAGCAGCTTAGGACAAGCGGGGTGGGACAATGAGCAGTTCTTC | CASSLGQAGWDNEQFF
- | - | TRBJ2-2 | TRBV19 | TGTGCCAGTAGTAAGAGGACAGCGCACACCGGGGAGCTGTTTTTT | CASSKRTAHTGELFF
- | - | TRBJ1-1 | TRBV20-1 | TGCAGTGCTCGCGACAGGAGGGTGAACACTGAAGCTTTCTTT | CSARDRRVNTEAFF
TRBD1 | - | TRBJ2-5 | TRBV7-2 | TGTGCCAGCAGCTTTCAGGGGGAAAGGAGAGAGACCCAGTACTTC | CASSFQGERRETQYF
- | many | TRBJ2-1 | TRBV19 | TGTGCCAGTAGTATCAGGGTTAACAATGAGCAGTTCTTC | CASSIRVNNEQFF
TRBD1 | few | TRBJ2-2 | TRBV20-1 | TGCAGTGCTAGAGATCGGACAGGGCAAACCGGGGAGCTGTTTTTT | CSARDRTGQTGELFF
- | - | TRBJ2-3 | TRBV30 | TGTGCCTGGAGTGTAGAGGGAGATACGCAGTATTTT | CAWSVEGDTQYF
TRBD1 | many | TRBJ2-1 | TRBV5-6 | TGTGCCAGCATCAGGAACCGGGACAGGGACTACAATGAGCAGTTCTTC | CASIRNRDRDYNEQFF
TRBD1 | - | TRBJ2-3 | TRBV2 | TGTGCCAGCAGTTTCCTTATGATGGGACAGGGGAGGACAGATACGCAGTATTTT | CASSFLMMGQGRTDTQYF
- | few | TRBJ2-1 | TRBV5-1 | TGCGCCAGCAGCCCCTCGACCGGGCCGTGGGATAATCGTGAGCAGTTCTTC | CASSPSTGPWDNREQFF
- | - | TRBJ1-5 | TRBV29-1 | TGCAGCGTTGGGGACAATAGCAATCAGCCCCAGCATTTT | CSVGDNSNQPQHF
- | - | TRBJ2-2 | TRBV6-1 | TGTGCCAGCAACCCCGGGGGAGCCGGGGAGCTGTTTTTT | CASNPGGAGELFF
- | few | TRBJ2-1 | TRBV6-5 | TGTGCCAGCAGTTACTCGGGGGTTCTCTCCTACAATGAGCAGTTCTTC | CASSYSGVLSYNEQFF
- | few | TRBJ1-2 | TRBV29-1 | TGCAGCGTTGTCAGGGTCGGAGGCTACACCTTC | CSVVRVGGYTF
- | - | TRBJ1-1 | TRBV9 | TGTGCCAGCAGCCGGGGGATCGGGCCTGAAGCTTTCTTT | CASSRGIGPEAFF
- | - | TRBJ1-5 | TRBV4-1 | TGCGCCAGCAGCCAAGGCAGGGGCATTTCCAATCAGCCCCAGCATTTT | CASSQGRGISNQPQHF
- | once | TRBJ1-2 | TRBV27 | TGTGCCAGCAGTGCGCAGGGACTCCCTGGCTACACCTTC | CASSAQGLPGYTF
TRBD1 | - | TRBJ1-5 | TRBV4-3 | TGCGCCAGCAGCCAAGGACAGGGCGATCAGCCCCAGCATTTT | CASSQGQGDQPQHF
- | many | TRBJ2-3 | TRBV6-2/TRBV6-3 | TGTGCCAGCAGTTTCGTGGGGAGTACGCAGTATTTT | CASSFVGSTQYF
- | few | TRBJ2-1 | TRBV18 | TGTGCCAGCTCACCTAGGGAGATGAGCGACAATGAGCAGTTCTTC | CASSPREMSDNEQFF
- | few | TRBJ1-1 | TRBV19 | TGTGCCAGTAGTGGCCCAGGGAGGGCGAACACTGAAGCTTTCTTT | CASSGPGRANTEAFF
- | - | TRBJ2-2 | TRBV6-6 | TGTGCCCTCAGCACAGCCACCGGGGAGCTGTTTTTT | CALSTATGELFF
TRBD2 | - | TRBJ2-1 | TRBV5-1 | TGCGCCAGCAGCTCCCGGCGGACTAGCGGGATCGGGAATGAGCAGTTCTTC | CASSSRRTSGIGNEQFF
- | few | TRBJ2-5 | TRBV4-1 | TGCGCCAGCAGCCAAGAAATCCTGGGGGGGGGCCGTCCAGAGACCCAGTACTTC | CASSQEILGGGRPETQYF
- | - | TRBJ2-7 | TRBV20-1 | TGCAGTGCTAGAGATTGGACCTACGAGCAGTACTTC | CSARDWTYEQYF
- | many | TRBJ2-5 | TRBV12-3/TRBV12-4 | TGTGCCAGCAGTTTATCGGTAGAGACCCAGTACTTC | CASSLSVETQYF
TRBD1 | few | TRBJ1-6 | TRBV12-3/TRBV12-4 | TGTGCCAGCAGTGGGGACAGCGTCAATTCACCCCTCCACTTT | CASSGDSVNSPLHF